This T cell receptor beta chain appears in the sequencing data of a study of cytomegalovirus exposure and HLA in healthy donors. Each donor's status was that of a healthy bone marrow donor. This clone was observed once. Its specificity is not known. PCR involved 60 Vbeta and 13 Jbeta primers. Sequencing used immunoSEQ multiplex PCR; TCRdb keeps in-frame clones, though not all of them. The sample comprises approximately 140,000 clones, around 80% of which are singletons, and about 10% rests with the top ten. Study-wide results and caveats: CMV antigen specificity was confirmed in vitro for three CMV-associated chains.

V lost 7 bases, J lost 4 bases, and 19 bases lay in between. CDR3 length equals 15 residues. Germline V lookup: CDR1 MDHEN, CDR2 SYDVKM. The sequence derives from a woman aged 50 to 60 in good health and CMV-seropositive. The specimen sequenced was PBMCs. The chain employs TRBV28 and TRBJ1-2; tentatively, D is TRBD1 (5 bases). CDR3 nucleotides: TGTGCCAGCACCCGATTAACCCCGGGGGGCTATGGCTACACCTTC. Protein product: CASTRLTPGGYGYTF.